A selection of T cell receptor beta chains follows, all from one sample in a study of T cell responses to AZD1222 COVID-19 vaccine. Sequenced by immunoSEQ multiplex PCR; TCRdb stores in-frame clones only, minus some. The sample includes about 140,000 clones, almost 90% of them seen just once. Specimen: peripheral blood, collected on day 0 of AZD1222 vaccination. The receptors were sampled from an adult in good health. CDR3s include the opening cysteine and the closing phenylalanine or tryptophan. The D gene is left open where the match is weak. Only some rows state a clone size, as once, few, many or a class for expanded clones.

abundance	v_gene	d_gene	j_gene	CDR3nt	CDR3aa
.	TRBV7-2	.	TRBJ1-6	TGTGCCAGCAGCTTAGCTGGCCGATCGAGAGGGTCACCCCTCCACTTT	CASSLAGRSRGSPLHF
once	TRBV27	TRBD2	TRBJ2-7	TGTGCCAGCAGCATAACCGGGAGGGCCCTCTACGAGCAGTACTTC	CASSITGRALYEQYF
once	TRBV5-4	TRBD1	TRBJ1-2	TGTGCCAGCAGCTTGACAGGGGGCGCCTATGGCTACACCTTC	CASSLTGGAYGYTF
once	TRBV11-1	.	TRBJ2-7	TGTGCCAGCAGCTTTTTGGGGACTGCGGCCTACGAGCAGTACTTC	CASSFLGTAAYEQYF
.	TRBV19	TRBD1	TRBJ2-1	TGTGCCAGTGCCCGGGACAGAATCAATGAGCAGTTCTTC	CASARDRINEQFF
.	TRBV19	TRBD1	TRBJ1-2	TGTGCCAGCGGTATTACCGGGACAGGGAGAGGGTGGTACACCTTC	CASGITGTGRGWYTF
once	TRBV28	TRBD2	TRBJ2-7	TGTGCCAGCAGTTTATTTCGCGGGGGGTATGACGAGCAGTACTTC	CASSLFRGGYDEQYF
few	TRBV7-8	.	TRBJ2-3	TGTGCCAGCAGCTTAGATGGAAGCACAGATACGCAGTATTTT	CASSLDGSTDTQYF
.	TRBV30	.	TRBJ1-2	TGTGCCTGGCTAATCGATAAGAGCTATGGCTACACCTTC	CAWLIDKSYGYTF
.	TRBV6-5	.	TRBJ1-2	TGTGCCAGCAGTATAAGGACGGGCCTTAACTATGGCTACACCTTC	CASSIRTGLNYGYTF
.	TRBV15	.	TRBJ2-1	TGTGCCACCACATCCGGGTGGGGTGAGCAGTTCTTC	CATTSGWGEQFF
.	TRBV4-2	.	TRBJ2-6	TGTGCCAGCAGCCAAGTTGGCGGCTCTGGGGCCAACGTCCTGACTTTC	CASSQVGGSGANVLTF
.	TRBV19	.	TRBJ2-1	TGTGCCAGTAGTATTCGTTGGGGTTTGAATGAGCAGTTCTTC	CASSIRWGLNEQFF